These T cell receptor beta chains were read from a single sample in a study of long-term antiretroviral therapy in people with HIV. Here immunoSEQ multiplex PCR was the method, and the copy in TCRdb shows in-frame clones only, minus some. The sample has approximately 6,500 clones, 70% to 90% seen once. The sequencing here drew on unsorted PBMCs, taken 3.7 years after starting antiretroviral therapy. Source of these receptors: a woman aged 50 to 60 with HIV. Each CDR3 is given with its conserved first and last residue. Fields, in order: J gene, clone size, V gene, D gene, CDR3 protein, CDR3 DNA. D genes are given only for firm matches. Clone size, where shown, is once, few, many, or a class for clones that have expanded.

>TRBJ2-7|once|TRBV18|NA
CASSPPTVAYEQYF
TGTGCCAGCTCACCACCGACAGTCGCCTACGAGCAGTACTTC
>TRBJ2-7|NA|TRBV5-1|TRBD2
CASSRTLAGDTYEQYF
TGCGCCAGCAGCAGAACCTTAGCGGGAGACACCTACGAGCAGTACTTC
>TRBJ1-2|few|TRBV7-9|NA
CASSLIQYGYTF
TGTGCCAGCAGCTTAATTCAGTATGGCTACACCTTC
>TRBJ1-5|NA|TRBV28|NA
CASSVQGSGNQPQHF
TGTGCCAGCTCCGTCCAAGGGTCCGGCAATCAGCCCCAGCATTTT
>TRBJ1-4|NA|TRBV10-3|NA
CAISESIPGATNEKLFF
TGTGCCATCAGTGAGTCGATTCCAGGGGCAACTAATGAAAAACTGTTTTTT
>TRBJ2-3|NA|TRBV28|TRBD2
CASSSSGGSTDTQYF
TGTGCCAGCAGCTCCTCGGGGGGTTCCACAGATACGCAGTATTTT
>TRBJ2-7|NA|TRBV4-1|TRBD2
CASSQVSGTSYEQYF
TGCGCCAGCAGCCAGGTTAGCGGGACCTCCTACGAGCAGTACTTC
>TRBJ2-2|NA|TRBV25-1|NA
CASIAGVSVGAVF
TGTGCCAGCATCGCAGGGGTATCTGTAGGAGCTGTTTTT
>TRBJ2-7|once|TRBV6-6|NA
CASSYSRGAHEQYF
TGTGCCAGCAGTTACTCTCGGGGGGCGCATGAGCAGTACTTC
>TRBJ2-7|NA|TRBV5-6|NA
CASSPGPDGYEQYF
TGTGCCAGCAGCCCGGGGCCCGACGGGTACGAGCAGTACTTC
>TRBJ2-1|NA|TRBV4-3|NA
CASSQGQYEQFF
TGCGCCAGCAGCCAAGGCCAGTATGAGCAGTTCTTC
>TRBJ1-4|NA|TRBV5-1|TRBD1
CASSFLPGTDYEKLFF
TGCGCCAGCAGCTTTTTACCCGGGACAGACTATGAAAAACTGTTTTTT
>TRBJ1-4|NA|TRBV5-1|NA
CASSLGQNNEKLFF
TGCGCCAGCAGCTTGGGACAGAATAATGAAAAACTGTTTTTT
>TRBJ1-2|NA|TRBV28|NA
CASSFQSVGYGYTF
TGTGCCAGCAGTTTTCAGAGTGTAGGCTATGGCTACACCTTC
>TRBJ2-2|NA|TRBV7-3|TRBD2
CASSYLLSGRDGELFF
TGTGCCAGCAGCTACCTCCTTAGCGGGAGGGACGGGGAGCTGTTTTTT
>TRBJ2-3|NA|TRBV27|NA
CASLSLATSTDTQYF
TGTGCCAGCCTAAGCCTAGCCACTAGCACAGATACGCAGTATTTT